The subject of this entry is one T cell receptor beta chain. The data stem from a study of blood T cell repertoires in COVID-19. Using immunoSEQ multiplex PCR, the repertoire was profiled, and TCRdb retains in-frame clones only, with some absent. The data hold about 62,000 clones, with roughly nine tenths observed a single time. The CDR3 contains 16 residues. CDR1 and CDR2 from the germline V gene are MNHEY and SVGAGI. V was pared by 0 bases and J by 0 bases, with 9 bases between. Sequencing input: peripheral blood. The gene calls are TRBV6-5 and TRBJ1-3; TRBD1 is a possible D gene (6 bases). The TCR originated in a woman in her fifties or sixties with COVID-19, enrolled during active disease. The CDR3 nucleotides read TGTGCCAGCAGTTACTCTCCAGGGGACTCTGGAAACACCATATATTTT. The encoded protein is CASSYSPGDSGNTIYF.